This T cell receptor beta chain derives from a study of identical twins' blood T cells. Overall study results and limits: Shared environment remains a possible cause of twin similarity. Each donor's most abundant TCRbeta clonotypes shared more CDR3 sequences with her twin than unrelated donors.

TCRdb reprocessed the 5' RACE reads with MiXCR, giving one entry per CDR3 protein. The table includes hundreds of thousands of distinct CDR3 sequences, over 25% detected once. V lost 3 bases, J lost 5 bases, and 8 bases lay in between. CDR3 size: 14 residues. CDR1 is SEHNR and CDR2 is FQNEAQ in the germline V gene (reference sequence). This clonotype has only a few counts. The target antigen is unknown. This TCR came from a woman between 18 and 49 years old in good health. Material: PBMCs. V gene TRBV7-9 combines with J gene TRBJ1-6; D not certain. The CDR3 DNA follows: TGTGCCAGCAGCTTTTATACCGATAATTCACCCCTCCACTTT. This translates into CASSFYTDNSPLHF.